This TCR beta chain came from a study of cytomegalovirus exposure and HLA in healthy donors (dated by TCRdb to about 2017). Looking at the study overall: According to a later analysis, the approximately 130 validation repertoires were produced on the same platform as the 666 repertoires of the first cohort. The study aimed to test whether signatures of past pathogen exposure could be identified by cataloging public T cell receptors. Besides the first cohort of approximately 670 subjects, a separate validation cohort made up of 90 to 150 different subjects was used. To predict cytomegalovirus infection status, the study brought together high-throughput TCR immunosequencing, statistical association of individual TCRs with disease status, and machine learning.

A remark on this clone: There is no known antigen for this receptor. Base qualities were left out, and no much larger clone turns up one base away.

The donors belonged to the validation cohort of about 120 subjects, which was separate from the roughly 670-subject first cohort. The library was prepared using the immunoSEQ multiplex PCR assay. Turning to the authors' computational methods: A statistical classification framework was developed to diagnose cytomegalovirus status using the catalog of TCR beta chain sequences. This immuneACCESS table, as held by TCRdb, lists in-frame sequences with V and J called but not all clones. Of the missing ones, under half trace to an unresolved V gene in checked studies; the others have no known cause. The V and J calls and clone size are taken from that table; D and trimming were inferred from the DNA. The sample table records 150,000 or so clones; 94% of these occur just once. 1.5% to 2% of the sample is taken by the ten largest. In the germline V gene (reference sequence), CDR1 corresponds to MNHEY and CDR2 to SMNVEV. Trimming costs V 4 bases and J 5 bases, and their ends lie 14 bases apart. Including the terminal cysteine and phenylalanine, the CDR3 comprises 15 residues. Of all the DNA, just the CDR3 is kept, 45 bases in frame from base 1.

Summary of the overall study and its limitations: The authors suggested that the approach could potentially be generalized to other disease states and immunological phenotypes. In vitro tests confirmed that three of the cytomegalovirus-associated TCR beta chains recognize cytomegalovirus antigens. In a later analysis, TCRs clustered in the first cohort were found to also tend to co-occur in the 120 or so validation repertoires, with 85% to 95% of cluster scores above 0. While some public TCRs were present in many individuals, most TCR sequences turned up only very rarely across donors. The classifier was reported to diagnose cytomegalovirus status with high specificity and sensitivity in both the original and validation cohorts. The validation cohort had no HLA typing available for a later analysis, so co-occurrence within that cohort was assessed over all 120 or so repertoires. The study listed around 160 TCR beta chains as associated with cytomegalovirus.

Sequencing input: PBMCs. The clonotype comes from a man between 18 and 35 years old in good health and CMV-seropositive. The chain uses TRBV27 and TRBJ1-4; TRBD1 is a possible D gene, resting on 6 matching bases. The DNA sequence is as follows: TGTGCCAGCAGTTCCTCGGGGGGCCCCAATGAAAAACTGTTTTTT. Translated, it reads CASSSSGGPNEKLFF.